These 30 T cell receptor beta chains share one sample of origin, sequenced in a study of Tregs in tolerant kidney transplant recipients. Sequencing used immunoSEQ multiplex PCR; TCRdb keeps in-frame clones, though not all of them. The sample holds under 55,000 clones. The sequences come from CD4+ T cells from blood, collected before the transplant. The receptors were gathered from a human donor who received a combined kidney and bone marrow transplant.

This CDR3 is CASSFRDTMGYTF. CDR3 DNA (partial): TGTGCCAGCAGCTTCCGCGATACCATGGGC. The chain couples TRBV7-2 to TRBJ1-2, with D unclear. Read sequence stops 3 residues before the CDR3 end, and the germline J gene provides the missing end. This CDR3 is built from 13 residues. In germline, CDR1 is SGHTA, CDR2 FQGNSA. The variable domain in full, completed from reference TRBV7-2 and TRBJ1-2, reads GAGVSQSPSNKVTEKGKDVELRCDPISGHTALYWYRQSLGQGLEFLIYFQGNSAPDKSGLPSDRFSAERTGGSVSTLTIQRTQQEDSAVYLCASSFRDTMGYTFGSGTRLTVV.

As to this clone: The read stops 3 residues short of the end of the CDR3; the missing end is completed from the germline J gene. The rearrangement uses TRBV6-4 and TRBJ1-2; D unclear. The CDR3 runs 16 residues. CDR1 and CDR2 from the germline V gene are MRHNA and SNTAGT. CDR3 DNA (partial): TGTGCCAGCAGTGCCCGAAGTGGCCTCCCCCTCTCCGGC. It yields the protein CASSARSGLPLSG. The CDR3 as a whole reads CASSARSGLPLSGYTF.

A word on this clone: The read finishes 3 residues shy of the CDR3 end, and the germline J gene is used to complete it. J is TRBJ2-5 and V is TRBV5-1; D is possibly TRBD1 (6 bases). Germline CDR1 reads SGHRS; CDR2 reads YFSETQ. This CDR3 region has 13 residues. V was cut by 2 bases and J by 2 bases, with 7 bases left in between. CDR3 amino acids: CASSFRGQETQYF. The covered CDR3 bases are TGCGCCAGCAGCTTCAGGGGACAAGAGACC.

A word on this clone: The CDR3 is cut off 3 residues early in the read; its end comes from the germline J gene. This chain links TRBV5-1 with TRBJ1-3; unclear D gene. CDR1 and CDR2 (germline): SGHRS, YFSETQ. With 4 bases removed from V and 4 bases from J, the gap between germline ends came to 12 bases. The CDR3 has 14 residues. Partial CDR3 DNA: TGCGCCAGCAGCACCGGAGGGTTGGGAAACACC. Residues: CASSTGGLGNT. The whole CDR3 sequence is CASSTGGLGNTIYF.

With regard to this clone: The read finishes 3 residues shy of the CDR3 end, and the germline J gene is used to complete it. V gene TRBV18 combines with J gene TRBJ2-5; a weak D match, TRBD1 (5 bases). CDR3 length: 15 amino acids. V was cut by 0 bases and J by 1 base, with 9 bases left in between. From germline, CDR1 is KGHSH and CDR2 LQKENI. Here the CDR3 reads CASSPPRQTQETQYF. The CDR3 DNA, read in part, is TGTGCCAGCTCACCACCTAGACAGACCCAAGAGACC.

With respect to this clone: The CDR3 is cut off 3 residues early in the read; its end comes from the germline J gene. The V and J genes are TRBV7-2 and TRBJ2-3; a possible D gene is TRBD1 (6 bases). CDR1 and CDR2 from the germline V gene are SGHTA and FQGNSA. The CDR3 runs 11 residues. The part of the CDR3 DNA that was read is TGTGCCAGCAGTATAGGGGGTTCG. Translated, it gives CASSIGGS. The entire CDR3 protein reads CASSIGGSQYF.

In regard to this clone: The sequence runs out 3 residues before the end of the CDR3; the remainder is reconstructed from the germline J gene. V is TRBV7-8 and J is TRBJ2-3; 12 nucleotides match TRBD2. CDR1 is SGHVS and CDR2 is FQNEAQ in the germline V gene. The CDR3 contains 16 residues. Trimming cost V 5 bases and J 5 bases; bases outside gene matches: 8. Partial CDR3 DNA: TGTGCCAGCAGCGCGACTAGCGGGGGTCGGGGAGATACG. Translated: CASSATSGGRGDT. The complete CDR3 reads CASSATSGGRGDTQYF. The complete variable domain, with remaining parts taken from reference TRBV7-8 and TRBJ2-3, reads GAGVSQSPRYKVAKRGQDVALRCDPISGHVSLFWYQQALGQGPEFLTYFQNEAQLDKSGLPSDRFFAERPEGSVSTLKIQRTQQEDSAVYLCASSATSGGRGDTQYFGPGTRLTVL.

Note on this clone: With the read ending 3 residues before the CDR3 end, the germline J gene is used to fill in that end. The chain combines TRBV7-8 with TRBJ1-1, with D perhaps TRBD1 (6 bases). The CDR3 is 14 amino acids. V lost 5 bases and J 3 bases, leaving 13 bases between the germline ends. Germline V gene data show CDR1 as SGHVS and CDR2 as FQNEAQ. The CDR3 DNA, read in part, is TGTGCCAGCAGCGGACGACAGGCTGACACTGAA. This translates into CASSGRQADTE. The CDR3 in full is CASSGRQADTEAFF.

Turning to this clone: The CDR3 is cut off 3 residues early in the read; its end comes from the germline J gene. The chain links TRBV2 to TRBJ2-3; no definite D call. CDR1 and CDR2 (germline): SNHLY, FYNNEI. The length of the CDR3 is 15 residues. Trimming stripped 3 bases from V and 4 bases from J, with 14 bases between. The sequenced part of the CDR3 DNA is TGTGCCAGCAGTGATGGAGTGGGTCAGGCAGATACG. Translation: CASSDGVGQADT. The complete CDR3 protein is CASSDGVGQADTQYF.

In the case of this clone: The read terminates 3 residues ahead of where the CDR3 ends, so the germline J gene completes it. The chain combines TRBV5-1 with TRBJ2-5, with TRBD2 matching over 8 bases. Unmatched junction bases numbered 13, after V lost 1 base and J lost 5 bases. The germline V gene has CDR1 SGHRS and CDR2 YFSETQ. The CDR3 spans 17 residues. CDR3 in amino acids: CASSLRMGGGPIETQYF. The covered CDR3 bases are TGCGCCAGCAGCTTGCGTATGGGCGGGGGGCCAATCGAGACC.

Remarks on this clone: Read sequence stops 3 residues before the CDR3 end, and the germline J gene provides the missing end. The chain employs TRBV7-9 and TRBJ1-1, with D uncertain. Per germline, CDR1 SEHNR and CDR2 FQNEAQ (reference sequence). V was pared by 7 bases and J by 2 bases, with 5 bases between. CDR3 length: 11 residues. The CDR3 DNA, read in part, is TGTGCCAGCACCCTTAACACTGAA. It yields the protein CASTLNTE. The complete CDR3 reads CASTLNTEAFF.

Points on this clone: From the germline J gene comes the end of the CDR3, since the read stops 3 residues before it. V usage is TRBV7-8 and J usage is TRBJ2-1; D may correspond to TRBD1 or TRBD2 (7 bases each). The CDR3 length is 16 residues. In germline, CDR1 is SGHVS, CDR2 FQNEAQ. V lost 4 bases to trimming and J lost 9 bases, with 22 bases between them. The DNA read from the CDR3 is TGTGCCAGCAGCTCCCTTAGGGAGGGGGCTAATGGTGAG. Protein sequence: CASSSLREGANGE. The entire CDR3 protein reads CASSSLREGANGEQFF.

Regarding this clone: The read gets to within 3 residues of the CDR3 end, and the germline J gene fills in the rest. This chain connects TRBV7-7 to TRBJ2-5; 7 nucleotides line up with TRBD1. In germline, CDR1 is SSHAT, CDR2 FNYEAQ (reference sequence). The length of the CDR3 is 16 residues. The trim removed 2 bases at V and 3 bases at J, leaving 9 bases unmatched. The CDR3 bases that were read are TGTGCCAGCAGCTTAAACCTAGGGACAGCGAAAGAGACC. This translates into CASSLNLGTAKET. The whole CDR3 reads CASSLNLGTAKETQYF.

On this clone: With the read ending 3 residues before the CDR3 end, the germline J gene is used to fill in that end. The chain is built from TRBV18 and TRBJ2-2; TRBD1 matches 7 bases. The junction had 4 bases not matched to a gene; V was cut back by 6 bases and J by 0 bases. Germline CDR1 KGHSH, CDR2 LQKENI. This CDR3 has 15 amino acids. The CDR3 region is CASSPGQPNTGELFF. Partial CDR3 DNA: TGTGCCAGCTCGCCGGGACAGCCGAACACCGGGGAG. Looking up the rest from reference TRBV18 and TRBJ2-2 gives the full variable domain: NAGVMQNPRHLVRRRGQEARLRCSPMKGHSHVYWYRQLPEEGLKFMVYLQKENIIDESGMPKERFSAEFPKEGPSILRIQQVVRGDSAAYFCASSPGQPNTGELFFGEGSRLTVL.

Incomplete CDR3 DNA: TGTGCCAGCAGCGGGACAGGGGGTGGTAGCAATCAGCCC. Its protein is CASSGTGGGSNQP. The entire CDR3 reads CASSGTGGGSNQPQHF. The chain joins TRBV2 to TRBJ1-5, with 11 bases lining up with TRBD1. The sequence runs out 3 residues before the end of the CDR3; the remainder is reconstructed from the germline J gene. CDR1 SNHLY and CDR2 FYNNEI come from the germline V gene. V was clipped by 6 bases and J by 0 bases; unmatched bases: 4. This CDR3 spans 16 amino acids.

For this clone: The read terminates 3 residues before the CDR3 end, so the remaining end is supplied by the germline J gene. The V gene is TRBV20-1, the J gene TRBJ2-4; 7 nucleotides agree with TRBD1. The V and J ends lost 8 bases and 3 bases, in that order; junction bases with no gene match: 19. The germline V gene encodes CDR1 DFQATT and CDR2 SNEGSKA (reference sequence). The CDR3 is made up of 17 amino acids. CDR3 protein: CSNIGTAMASGKNIQYF. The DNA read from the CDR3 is TGCAGTAATATCGGGACAGCCATGGCTTCGGGCAAAAACATT.

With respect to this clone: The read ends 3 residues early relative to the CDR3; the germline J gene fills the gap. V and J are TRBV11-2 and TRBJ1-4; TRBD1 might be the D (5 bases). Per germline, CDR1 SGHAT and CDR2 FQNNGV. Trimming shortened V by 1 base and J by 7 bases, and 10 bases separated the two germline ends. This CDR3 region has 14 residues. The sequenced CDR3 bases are TGTGCCAGCAGCTTAGGAGGGGTTGGTGAAAAA. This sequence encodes CASSLGGVGEK. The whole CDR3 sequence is CASSLGGVGEKLFF.

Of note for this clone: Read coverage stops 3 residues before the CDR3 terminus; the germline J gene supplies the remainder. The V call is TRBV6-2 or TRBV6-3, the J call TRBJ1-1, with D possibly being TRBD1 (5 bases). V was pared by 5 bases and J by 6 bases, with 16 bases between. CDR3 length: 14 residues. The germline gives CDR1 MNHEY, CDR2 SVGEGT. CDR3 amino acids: CASSTGGLGPEAFF. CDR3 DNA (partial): TGTGCCAGCAGTACTGGGGGACTTGGCCCTGAA.

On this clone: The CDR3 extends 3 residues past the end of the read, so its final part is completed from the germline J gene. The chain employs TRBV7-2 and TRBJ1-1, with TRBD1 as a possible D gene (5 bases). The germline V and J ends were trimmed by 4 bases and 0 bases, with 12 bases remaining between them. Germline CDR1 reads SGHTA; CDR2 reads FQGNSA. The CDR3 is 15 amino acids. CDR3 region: CASSSRQTLNTEAFF. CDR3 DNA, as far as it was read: TGTGCCAGCAGCTCTCGACAGACCTTGAACACTGAA.

The DNA read from the CDR3 is TGTGCCAGCAGTTACCTGGGACAGGGGCGACCCTATGGC. This codes for CASSYLGQGRPYG. The entire CDR3 protein reads CASSYLGQGRPYGYTF. This chain links TRBV6-2 or TRBV6-3 with TRBJ1-2, with 10 bases lining up with TRBD1. The CDR3 is cut off 3 residues early in the read; its end comes from the germline J gene. Trimming cost V 2 bases and J 4 bases; bases outside gene matches: 7. This CDR3 comprises 16 residues. Germline V gives CDR1 MNHEY, CDR2 SVGEGT.

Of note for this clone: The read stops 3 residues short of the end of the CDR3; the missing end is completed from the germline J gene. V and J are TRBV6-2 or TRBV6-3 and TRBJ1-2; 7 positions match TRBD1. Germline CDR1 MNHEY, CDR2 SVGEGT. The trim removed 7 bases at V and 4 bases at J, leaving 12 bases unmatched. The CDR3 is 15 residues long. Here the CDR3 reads CASMGTASETYGYTF. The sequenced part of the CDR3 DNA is TGTGCCAGCATGGGGACAGCCTCTGAAACCTATGGC.

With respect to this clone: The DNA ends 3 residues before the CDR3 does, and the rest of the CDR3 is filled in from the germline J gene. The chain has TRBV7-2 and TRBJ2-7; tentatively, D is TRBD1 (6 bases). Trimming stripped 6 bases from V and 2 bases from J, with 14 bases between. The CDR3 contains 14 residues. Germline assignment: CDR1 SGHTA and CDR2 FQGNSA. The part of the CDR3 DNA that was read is TGTGCCAGCAGATCAGGACAGACTACCTACGAG. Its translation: CASRSGQTTYE. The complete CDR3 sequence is CASRSGQTTYEQYF.

CDR3 residues: CASSSPSGLGETQYF. CDR3 bases read: TGTGCCAGTAGTTCCCCTTCAGGGCTGGGGGAGACC. The rearrangement links TRBV19 to TRBJ2-5, with a possible D match to TRBD1 (5 bases). The read terminates 3 residues ahead of where the CDR3 ends, so the germline J gene completes it. This CDR3 contains 15 residues. The germline CDR1 and CDR2 sequences are LNHDA and SQIVND (reference sequence). V was pared by 5 bases and J by 5 bases, with 18 bases between.

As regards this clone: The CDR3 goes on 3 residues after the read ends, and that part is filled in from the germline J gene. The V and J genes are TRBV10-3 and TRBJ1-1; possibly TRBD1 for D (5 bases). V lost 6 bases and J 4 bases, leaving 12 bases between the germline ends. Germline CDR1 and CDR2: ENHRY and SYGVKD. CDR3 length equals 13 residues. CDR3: CAISAGRGTEAFF. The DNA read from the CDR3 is TGTGCCATCAGCGCAGGGAGGGGCACTGAA.

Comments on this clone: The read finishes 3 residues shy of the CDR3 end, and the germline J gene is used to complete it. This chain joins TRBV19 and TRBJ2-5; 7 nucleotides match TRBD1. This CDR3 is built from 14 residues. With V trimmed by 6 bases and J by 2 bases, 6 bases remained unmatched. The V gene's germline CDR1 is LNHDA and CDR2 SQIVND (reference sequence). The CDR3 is CASSSWDSQETQYF. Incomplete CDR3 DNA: TGTGCCAGTAGCTCTTGGGACAGTCAAGAGACC.

The sequenced CDR3 bases are TGTGCCAGCAGCTTGAGCGGGGGAGCGAACGGGGAG. Translated: CASSLSGGANGE. The whole CDR3 protein reads CASSLSGGANGELFF. The chain employs TRBV7-2 and TRBJ2-2; 8 nucleotides line up with TRBD2. The DNA ends 3 residues before the CDR3 does, and the rest of the CDR3 is filled in from the germline J gene. Germline V CDR1 and CDR2: SGHTA, FQGNSA. This CDR3 contains 15 residues. V shed 3 bases, J shed 7 bases, and the junction held 7 bases outside the gene matches.

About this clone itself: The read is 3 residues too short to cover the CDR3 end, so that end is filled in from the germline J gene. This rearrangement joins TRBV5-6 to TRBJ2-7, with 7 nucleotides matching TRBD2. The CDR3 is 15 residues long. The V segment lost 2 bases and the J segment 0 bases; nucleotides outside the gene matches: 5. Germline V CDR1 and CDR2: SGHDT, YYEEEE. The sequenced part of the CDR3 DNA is TGTGCCAGCAGCTTCGCGGGGGAAACCTCCTACGAG. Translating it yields CASSFAGETSYE. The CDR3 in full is CASSFAGETSYEQYF.

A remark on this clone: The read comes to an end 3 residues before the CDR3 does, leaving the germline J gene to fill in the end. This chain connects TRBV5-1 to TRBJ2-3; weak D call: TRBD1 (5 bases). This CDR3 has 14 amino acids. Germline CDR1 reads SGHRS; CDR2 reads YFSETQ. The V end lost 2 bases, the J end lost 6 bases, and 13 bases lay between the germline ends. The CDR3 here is CASSLSGRSDTQYF. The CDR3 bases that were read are TGCGCCAGCAGCTTATCAGGGCGATCGGATACG.

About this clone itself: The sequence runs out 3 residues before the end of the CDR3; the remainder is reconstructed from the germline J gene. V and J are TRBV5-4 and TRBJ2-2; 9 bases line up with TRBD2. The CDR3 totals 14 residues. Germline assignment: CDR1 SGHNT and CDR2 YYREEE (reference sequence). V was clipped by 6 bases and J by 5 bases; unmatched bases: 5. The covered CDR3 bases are TGTGCCAGCAAGGCGGGGGGGCGTACCGGGGAG. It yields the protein CASKAGGRTGE. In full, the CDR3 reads CASKAGGRTGELFF.

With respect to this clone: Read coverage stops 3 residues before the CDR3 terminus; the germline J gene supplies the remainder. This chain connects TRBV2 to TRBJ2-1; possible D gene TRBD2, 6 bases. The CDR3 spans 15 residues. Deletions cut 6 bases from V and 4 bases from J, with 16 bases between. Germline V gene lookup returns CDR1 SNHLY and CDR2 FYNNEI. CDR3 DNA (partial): TGTGCCAGCAGACACCGGGACTCATTATACAATGAG. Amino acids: CASRHRDSLYNE. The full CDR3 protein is CASRHRDSLYNEQFF. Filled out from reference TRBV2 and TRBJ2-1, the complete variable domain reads EPEVTQTPSHQVTQMGQEVILRCVPISNHLYFYWYRQILGQKVEFLVSFYNNEISEKSEIFDDQFSVERPDGSNFTLKIRSTKLEDSAMYFCASRHRDSLYNEQFFGPGTRLTVL.